The 16 T cell receptor beta chains given below trace back to one sample, sequenced in a study of blood T cells in healthy people across ages. Primers used in a second PCR of about 7 to 12 cycles were a sample-barcoded 5' primer and a J-beta primer mix. Using its own MiXCR run on the 5' RACE reads, TCRdb lists one record per CDR3 protein. Of roughly 650,000 distinct CDR3 sequences in the sample, approximately 31% are singletons; the top ten hold over 15%. What was sequenced was blood. Receptors were obtained from an elderly woman in good health.

This clonotype has a count of ten or more. The genes are TRBV7-3 and TRBJ2-5; D call uncertain. V lost 0 bases and J 4 bases, leaving 12 bases between the germline ends. The CDR3 length is 15 residues. Germline-derived CDR1 and CDR2 are SGHTA and FQGTGA. The CDR3 is CASSLTATTRETQYF. DNA of the CDR3: TGTGCCAGCAGCTTAACGGCCACAACACGAGAGACCCAGTACTTC.

The V call is TRBV7-6, the J call TRBJ2-7; D is undetermined. Per the germline V gene, CDR1 is SGHVS and CDR2 is FNYEAQ. The CDR3 consists of 13 residues. Trimming removed 5 bases at V and 4 bases at J, with 12 bases between. The CDR3 here is CASSGDLDYEQYF. CDR3 sequence (DNA): TGTGCCAGCAGCGGAGACCTCGATTACGAGCAGTACTTC.

This clonotype was counted between two and nine times. V and J are TRBV6-1 and TRBJ1-5, with D uncertain. The germline V and J ends were trimmed by 1 base and 0 bases, with 10 bases remaining between them. This CDR3 has 16 amino acids. CDR1 and CDR2 from the germline V gene are MNHNS and SASEGT. CDR3: CASSEGAEYSNQPQHF. CDR3 in DNA: TGTGCCAGCAGTGAAGGGGCAGAGTATAGCAATCAGCCCCAGCATTTT.

In the case of this clonotype: With a much larger clone just one base away, this may be a read error. The chain is built from TRBV3-1 and TRBJ2-1, with D perhaps TRBD2 (6 bases). The CDR3 length is 18 residues. CDR1 and CDR2 (germline): LGHDT, YNNKEL (reference sequence). CDR3 sequence: CASSQDGGALSSCNEQFF. The CDR3 DNA is TGTGCCAGCAGCCAAGATGGAGGGGCCCTATCCTCCTGCAATGAGCAGTTCTTC.

The gene calls are TRBV20-1 and TRBJ1-2; 7 bases agree with TRBD1. The CDR3 consists of 14 residues. Trimming removed 3 bases from V and 4 bases from J; junction bases left unmatched: 8. Germline V CDR1 and CDR2: DFQATT, SNEGSKA (reference sequence). The CDR3 spells CSASGEGQSYGYTF. As DNA, the CDR3 is TGCAGTGCTAGTGGAGAGGGACAGTCCTATGGCTACACCTTC.

Turning to this clonotype: A read error may explain this, as a much larger clone is one base away. This rearrangement joins TRBV9 to TRBJ2-1; possibly TRBD2 for D (5 bases). Matching the DNA end better, TRBJ2-7 makes the J call doubtful. The length of the CDR3 is 16 residues. Germline CDR1 is SGDLS and CDR2 is YYNGEE. The CDR3 DNA reads TGTGCCAGCAGCGTAGCGCGGGCGAGCTCCTACAATGAGCAGTACTTC. As protein: CASSVARASSYNEQYF.

This clonotype was seen ten or more times. The V gene is TRBV5-1, the J gene TRBJ1-2, with D hard to call. Trimming shortened V by 1 base and J by 4 bases, and 11 bases separated the two germline ends. This CDR3 comprises 14 residues. Germline V gives CDR1 SGHRS, CDR2 YFSETQ. The CDR3 DNA follows: TGCGCCAGCAGCTTGACAGACACCGGCTATGGCTACACCTTC. Residues: CASSLTDTGYGYTF.

The chain links TRBV15 to TRBJ2-1; 8 bases agree with TRBD1. Germline CDR1 is LNHNV and CDR2 is YYDKDF (reference sequence). V lost 8 bases, J lost 6 bases, and 6 bases stayed unmatched. CDR3 length equals 13 residues. The CDR3 DNA follows: TGTGCCACCTCAGGGGGCGGAATCAATGAGCAGTTCTTC. This gives the protein CATSGGGINEQFF.

This clonotype was detected ten times or more. The V and J genes are TRBV5-1 and TRBJ1-2; unclear D gene. The V end was cut by 0 bases, the J end by 8 bases, with 11 bases between. This CDR3 is built from 13 residues. Germline-derived CDR1 and CDR2 are SGHRS and YFSETQ. Here the CDR3 DNA reads TGCGCCAGCAGCTTGGAACAGTTGGCGGGCTACACCTTC. Translated: CASSLEQLAGYTF.

Details on this clonotype: A read error may explain this, as a much larger clone is one base away. J is TRBJ2-1 and V is TRBV28, with 11 bases identical to TRBD2. The CDR3 extends over 15 amino acids. Trimming removed 8 bases from V and 4 bases from J; junction bases left unmatched: 7. CDR1 is MDHEN and CDR2 is SYDVKM in the germline V gene. This chain's CDR3 is CASGPIAGGYNEQFF. The CDR3 nucleotides read TGTGCCAGCGGGCCTATAGCGGGGGGGTACAATGAGCAGTTCTTC.

This clonotype was picked up many times. The rearrangement uses TRBV5-6 and TRBJ1-4; the D is unclear. V lost 2 bases and J 0 bases, leaving 8 bases between the germline ends. This CDR3 is built from 15 residues. Germline V lookup: CDR1 SGHDT, CDR2 YYEEEE. The CDR3 protein is CASSLQGSTNEKLFF. The CDR3 DNA follows: TGTGCCAGCAGCTTACAAGGCTCAACTAATGAAAAACTGTTTTTT. Complete variable domain (other parts from reference TRBV5-6 and TRBJ1-4): DAGVTQSPTHLIKTRGQQVTLRCSPKSGHDTVSWYQQALGQGPQFIFQYYEEEERQRGNFPDRFSGHQFPNYSSELNVNALLLGDSALYLCASSLQGSTNEKLFFGSGTQLSVL.

This clonotype was recorded at least ten times. The chain couples TRBV20-1 to TRBJ2-1; D possibly corresponds to TRBD2 (7 bases). The CDR3 extends over 15 amino acids. Germline V gene sequence: CDR1 DFQATT, CDR2 SNEGSKA (reference sequence). V was clipped by 4 bases and J by 5 bases, with 18 bases between them. This CDR3 is CSAKKWGGADNEQFF. Here the CDR3 DNA reads TGCAGTGCTAAAAAGTGGGGGGGGGCTGACAATGAGCAGTTCTTC.

Many counts were recorded for this clonotype. The rearrangement uses TRBV6-5 and TRBJ2-7; possible D gene TRBD2, 6 bases. The germline CDR1 and CDR2 sequences are MNHEY and SVGAGI. The CDR3 is 16 amino acids. Trimming shortened V by 6 bases and J by 6 bases, and 24 bases separated the two germline ends. CDR3 in DNA: TGTGCCAGCAGGCTGGGAGCTACTATCGGGGGATCCGAGCAGTACTTC. Translation: CASRLGATIGGSEQYF.

This clonotype was recorded many times. The V gene is TRBV5-4, the J gene TRBJ2-7, with a possible D match to TRBD1 (6 bases). Germline V CDR1 and CDR2: SGHNT, YYREEE (reference sequence). V was cut by 2 bases and J by 4 bases, with 16 bases left in between. The length of the CDR3 is 15 residues. For the CDR3, the DNA is TGTGCCAGCAGCTTATGGACCGGGACACCTTACGAGCAGTACTTC. Translated, it gives CASSLWTGTPYEQYF.

The gene calls are TRBV5-1 and TRBJ2-5; D remains ambiguous. Germline V gives CDR1 SGHRS, CDR2 YFSETQ. V lost 2 bases and J 5 bases, leaving 10 bases between the germline ends. This CDR3 region has 13 residues. The CDR3 loop is CASSFDRVETQYF. CDR3 nucleotide sequence: TGCGCCAGCAGCTTTGATCGCGTGGAGACCCAGTACTTC.

This clonotype was observed many times. The chain couples TRBV5-5 to TRBJ2-7, with 7 bases identical to TRBD1. V shed 1 base, J shed 3 bases, and the junction held 4 bases outside the gene matches. The CDR3 covers 14 residues. Germline V lookup: CDR1 SGHKS, CDR2 YYEKEE (reference sequence). CDR3: CASSLSQGFYEQYF. The CDR3 region has the DNA TGTGCCAGCAGCTTGTCACAGGGGTTCTACGAGCAGTACTTC. The full variable domain, rest sourced from reference TRBV5-5 and TRBJ2-7, is DAGVTQSPTHLIKTRGQQVTLRCSPISGHKSVSWYQQVLGQGPQFIFQYYEKEERGRGNFPDRFSARQFPNYSSELNVNALLLGDSALYLCASSLSQGFYEQYFGPGTRLTVT.